The 25 T cell receptor beta chains below were found in one sample sequenced in a study of cytotoxic CD8 clonotypes in ibrutinib-treated CLL. This table comes from immunoSEQ multiplex PCR, and its TCRdb copy is limited to in-frame clones, with some not included. The table shows roughly 11,000 clones, with 81% occurring only once. This specimen was PBMCs, taken at disease progression, from a patient treated with ibrutinib. These receptors all stem from a human donor with chronic lymphocytic leukemia.

V gene TRBV27 combines with J gene TRBJ1-2, with D possibly TRBD1 on 5 matching bases. Deletions cut 4 bases from V and 7 bases from J, with 13 bases between. The V gene's germline CDR1 is MNHEY and CDR2 SMNVEV (reference sequence). This CDR3 region has 13 residues. CDR3 sequence: CASSSADRGGYTF. In DNA, the CDR3 is TGTGCCAGCAGTTCGGCCGATAGGGGTGGCTACACCTTC.

This rearrangement joins TRBV5-6 to TRBJ2-5, with D possibly being TRBD2 (6 bases). V was shortened by 4 bases and J by 4 bases, with 14 bases between the two germline ends. Germline assignment: CDR1 SGHDT and CDR2 YYEEEE. CDR3 length: 14 residues. CDR3 region: CASSTWTGAETQYF. The DNA for the CDR3 is TGTGCCAGCAGCACTTGGACGGGAGCAGAGACCCAGTACTTC. Looking up the rest from reference TRBV5-6 and TRBJ2-5 gives the full variable domain: DAGVTQSPTHLIKTRGQQVTLRCSPKSGHDTVSWYQQALGQGPQFIFQYYEEEERQRGNFPDRFSGHQFPNYSSELNVNALLLGDSALYLCASSTWTGAETQYFGPGTRLLVL.

V gene TRBV7-9 combines with J gene TRBJ2-5, with 7 bases lining up with TRBD1. Germline V lookup: CDR1 SEHNR, CDR2 FQNEAQ (reference sequence). This CDR3 region has 15 residues. V lost 1 base and J lost 4; bases outside the gene matches: 6. CDR3 bases: TGTGCCAGCAGCTTAGGAGGGGGCAATTCAGAGACCCAGTACTTC. This gives the protein CASSLGGGNSETQYF.

This rearrangement joins TRBV5-5 to TRBJ2-7; TRBD2 is a possible D gene (5 bases). The CDR3 spans 12 residues. Germline lookup yields CDR1 SGHKS and CDR2 YYEKEE (reference sequence). Trimming pared 4 bases from V and 6 bases from J, leaving 11 bases between. CDR3 in DNA: TGTGCCAGCAGCGAGTACACTAGCGAGCAGTACTTC. Residues: CASSEYTSEQYF.

The chain recombines TRBV29-1 with TRBJ1-4, with D unresolved. Germline CDR1 SQVTM, CDR2 ANQGSEA. Between the trimmed V and J ends, which lost 4 bases and 0 bases, there was a span of 6 bases. The CDR3 spans 13 residues. The CDR3 loop reads CSVGVATNEKLFF. The DNA for the CDR3 is TGCAGCGTTGGAGTTGCAACTAATGAAAAACTGTTTTTT. The entire variable domain, with the rest obtained from reference TRBV29-1 and TRBJ1-4, is as follows: SAVISQKPSRDICQRGTSLTIQCQVDSQVTMMFWYRQQPGQSLTLIATANQGSEATYESGFVIDKFPISRPNLTFSTLTVSNMSPEDSSIYLCSVGVATNEKLFFGSGTQLSVL.

The J gene is TRBJ2-5, the V gene TRBV5-4; D is possibly TRBD2 (6 bases). This CDR3 is 14 amino acids long. Trimming shortened V by 1 base and J by 5 bases, and 12 bases separated the two germline ends. CDR1 is SGHNT and CDR2 is YYREEE in the germline V gene (reference sequence). DNA for the CDR3: TGTGCCAGCAGCTTGCGGGAGATCCACGAGACCCAGTACTTC. This encodes CASSLREIHETQYF.

This clone appeared a few times. This chain uses TRBV11-3 with TRBJ2-3, with 11 bases identical to TRBD2. The trim removed 5 bases at V and 5 bases at J, leaving 9 bases unmatched. The CDR3 runs to 16 residues. Per germline, CDR1 SGHNT and CDR2 YENEEA. The CDR3 bases are TGTGCCAGCAGCCCCGGACTAGCGGGTGAGGGAGATACGCAGTATTTT. Protein sequence: CASSPGLAGEGDTQYF. Variable domain in full (rest from reference TRBV11-3 and TRBJ2-3): EAGVVQSPRYKIIEKKQPVAFWCNPISGHNTLYWYLQNLGQGPELLIRYENEEAVDDSQLPKDRFSAERLKGVDSTLKIQPAELGDSAVYLCASSPGLAGEGDTQYFGPGTRLTVL.

The CDR3 DNA follows: TGTGCCAGCAGTCTCTCAGGGGGAATTTATAGCAATCAGCCCCAGCATTTT. It encodes CASSLSGGIYSNQPQHF. This chain uses TRBV5-5 with TRBJ1-5, with 7 nucleotides matching TRBD1. Germline CDR1 SGHKS, CDR2 YYEKEE (reference sequence). This CDR3 is 17 amino acids long. V lost 5 bases to trimming and J lost 0 bases; unmatched junction nucleotides: 11. Based on the CDR3 plus reference TRBV5-5 and TRBJ1-5, the full variable domain is DAGVTQSPTHLIKTRGQQVTLRCSPISGHKSVSWYQQVLGQGPQFIFQYYEKEERGRGNFPDRFSARQFPNYSSELNVNALLLGDSALYLCASSLSGGIYSNQPQHFGDGTRLSIL.

The chain uses TRBV7-9 and TRBJ1-3, with no clear D. Trimming took 1 base from V and 4 from J, leaving 5 bases between them. Germline CDR1 is SEHNR and CDR2 is FQNEAQ (reference sequence). The CDR3 consists of 13 residues. This CDR3 reads CASSLEEGNTIYF. For the CDR3, the DNA is TGTGCCAGCAGCTTAGAGGAAGGAAACACCATATATTTT.

The chain uses TRBV19 and TRBJ1-4, with TRBD1 identical over 7 bases. Looked up from germline, CDR1 is LNHDA and CDR2 is SQIVND (reference sequence). The CDR3 totals 15 residues. Trimming removed 5 bases from V and 8 bases from J; junction bases left unmatched: 11. CDR3 loop: CASSAPRQGTEKLFF. DNA of the CDR3: TGTGCCAGTAGTGCCCCGAGACAGGGTACCGAAAAACTGTTTTTT.

J is TRBJ2-7 and V is TRBV27, with 8 bases lining up with TRBD2. The CDR3 has 15 amino acids. With 6 bases clipped from V and 5 bases from J, the junction kept 12 bases outside the gene matches. Germline assignment: CDR1 MNHEY and CDR2 SMNVEV (reference sequence). The CDR3 region has the DNA TGTGCCAGCAGCAAACCGGGACTAGTGTCCCACGAGCAGTACTTC. Protein: CASSKPGLVSHEQYF.

The CDR3 nucleotides are TGTGCCAGCGGGACTACAGGGAGTAGCTCCTACAATGAGCAGTTCTTC. This sequence encodes CASGTTGSSSYNEQFF. The chain links TRBV2 to TRBJ2-1, with a weak D call TRBD2 (7 bases). This CDR3 is built from 16 residues. V was trimmed by 8 bases and J by 0 bases, leaving 17 bases between them. The germline V gene has CDR1 SNHLY and CDR2 FYNNEI.

This clone came up a few times. The chain combines TRBV7-9 with TRBJ2-5; D is unclear. Germline V gene data show CDR1 as SEHNR and CDR2 as FQNEAQ (reference sequence). CDR3 length: 13 residues. The V end was cut by 8 bases, the J end by 5 bases, with 15 bases between. The CDR3 loop is CASRPGPRETQYF. The CDR3 DNA is TGTGCCAGCCGTCCGGGCCCCCGGGAGACCCAGTACTTC. Full variable domain (remainder filled in from reference TRBV7-9 and TRBJ2-5): DTGVSQNPRHKITKRGQNVTFRCDPISEHNRLYWYRQTLGQGPEFLTYFQNEAQLEKSRLLSDRFSAERPKGSFSTLEIQRTEQGDSAMYLCASRPGPRETQYFGPGTRLLVL.

The V call is TRBV4-1, the J call TRBJ2-7; TRBD2 aligns across 9 bases. Germline V gene lookup returns CDR1 MGHRA and CDR2 YSYEKL. The CDR3 runs to 20 residues. V shed 3 bases and J 7 bases; nucleotides not matched to a gene: 25. For the CDR3, the DNA is TGCGCCAGCAGCCAGGAACACCCCCCAAGACTAGCGGCCGGTCGAGGGGAGCAGTACTTC. This translates into CASSQEHPPRLAAGRGEQYF.

This rearrangement joins TRBV4-2 to TRBJ2-1, with 8 bases fitting TRBD2. The CDR3 is 17 residues long. CDR1 LGHNA and CDR2 YNFKEQ come from the germline V gene. The ends lost 4 bases at V and 0 bases at J; junction bases unmatched: 8. The CDR3 DNA reads TGTGCCAGCAGCCTAAATAGCGGGGAAAGCTCCTACAATGAGCAGTTCTTC. Residues: CASSLNSGESSYNEQFF.

The V call is TRBV6-5, the J call TRBJ2-7; 9 nucleotides agree with TRBD1. Germline trimming cut 1 base from V and 7 bases from J; bases unmatched to any gene: 8. The CDR3 runs to 15 residues. Germline V lookup: CDR1 MNHEY, CDR2 SVGAGI. The CDR3 region is CASSYWGTGSEEQYF. The CDR3 DNA reads as TGTGCCAGCAGTTACTGGGGGACAGGGTCGGAAGAGCAGTACTTC.

The genes are TRBV5-1 and TRBJ1-1; possibly TRBD1 for D (6 bases). Deletions cut 4 bases from V and 5 bases from J, with 12 bases between. The CDR3 consists of 13 residues. CDR1 is SGHRS, CDR2 YFSETQ, per germline. CDR3 sequence (DNA): TGCGCCAGCAGCGTACAGGGTGGAACTGAAGCTTTCTTT. Amino acid sequence: CASSVQGGTEAFF.

The chain is built from TRBV6-6 and TRBJ2-5; tentative D call: TRBD1 (6 bases). The germline CDR1 and CDR2 sequences are MNHNY and SVGAGI (reference sequence). This CDR3 comprises 13 residues. Between the trimmed V and J ends, which lost 6 bases and 5 bases, there was a span of 13 bases. CDR3 amino acids: CASRPQGGETQYF. The CDR3 nucleotides read TGTGCCAGCAGGCCACAGGGTGGGGAGACCCAGTACTTC.

This clone was counted a few times. The V and J genes are TRBV6-5 and TRBJ2-7, with TRBD1 identical over 10 bases. After removal of 5 bases from V and 6 bases from J, the junction contained 10 bases not matched to a gene. Germline loops: CDR1 MNHEY, CDR2 SVGAGI. The CDR3 extends over 15 amino acids. The CDR3 loop is CASSTYRTGGGEQYF. The CDR3 region has the DNA TGTGCCAGCAGTACCTATCGGACAGGGGGTGGCGAGCAGTACTTC.

This chain connects TRBV9 to TRBJ2-7; 7 bases map to TRBD2. The CDR3 is 13 amino acids. CDR1 is SGDLS, CDR2 YYNGEE, per germline. Losses at the gene ends were 3 bases for V and 5 bases for J; bases not matched to a gene: 5. Written as DNA, the CDR3 is TGTGCCAGCAGCGCGACTAGCCGCCACGAGCAGTACTTC. Amino acids: CASSATSRHEQYF.

The chain uses TRBV28 and TRBJ1-2, with D possibly matching TRBD1 (5 bases). The CDR3 sequence is 15 residues long. CDR1 and CDR2 (germline): MDHEN, SYDVKM. Deletions cut 0 bases from V and 8 bases from J, with 16 bases between. CDR3 residues: CASSLWQGLPSGYTF. In nucleotides, the CDR3 is TGTGCCAGCAGTTTATGGCAGGGATTACCCTCCGGCTACACCTTC.

CDR3 coding DNA: TGTGCCAGCAGCCGGAGAGGGGGGGCGTTTATAGATGAGCAGTTCTTC. Protein: CASSRRGGAFIDEQFF. The V gene is TRBV11-3, the J gene TRBJ2-1, with D perhaps TRBD2 (7 bases). CDR3 length: 16 amino acids. With 5 bases removed from V and 8 bases from J, the gap between germline ends came to 22 bases. Germline V gene lookup returns CDR1 SGHNT and CDR2 YENEEA. Full variable domain (remainder filled in from reference TRBV11-3 and TRBJ2-1): EAGVVQSPRYKIIEKKQPVAFWCNPISGHNTLYWYLQNLGQGPELLIRYENEEAVDDSQLPKDRFSAERLKGVDSTLKIQPAELGDSAVYLCASSRRGGAFIDEQFFGPGTRLTVL.

The chain couples TRBV28 to TRBJ1-5; 10 nucleotides align to TRBD1. Germline V CDR1 and CDR2: MDHEN, SYDVKM. The CDR3 consists of 20 residues. J lost 3 bases, V lost 2 bases, and 16 bases had no gene match. The CDR3 reads CASSLLGGRQGASVNQPQHF. Written as DNA, the CDR3 is TGTGCCAGCAGTTTACTGGGTGGGAGACAGGGGGCTTCGGTCAATCAGCCCCAGCATTTT.

This chain links TRBV5-5 with TRBJ1-1; no reliable D call. The CDR3 has 14 amino acids. Germline lookup yields CDR1 SGHKS and CDR2 YYEKEE (reference sequence). The V and J ends lost 2 bases and 0 bases respectively, with 8 bases between them. The CDR3 sequence is CASSFGPMNTEAFF. In DNA form, the CDR3 reads TGTGCCAGCAGCTTTGGACCGATGAACACTGAAGCTTTCTTT.

The chain combines TRBV30 with TRBJ1-4; unclear D gene. Germline V gives CDR1 GTSNPN, CDR2 SVGIG (reference sequence). This CDR3 region has 13 residues. Trimming removed 7 bases from V and 7 bases from J, with 16 bases in between. The CDR3 here is CASAGRQLEKLFF. CDR3 nucleotide sequence: TGTGCCTCAGCCGGGAGACAACTTGAAAAACTGTTTTTT.